This T cell receptor (beta chain) was obtained from a study of T cells in Graves' hyperthyroidism and ophthalmopathy. For the study at large: At the time of initial diagnosis and before any treatment, peripheral blood was collected.

The CDR3 regions of TCR beta were amplified from RNA transcripts. The study used the HTBI primer set for a first-round RT-PCR of the TCR CDR3. TCRdb redid the calling of the multiplex PCR reads with MiXCR, one entry per CDR3 protein. Of under 800,000 distinct CDR3 sequences in the sample, around 13% were seen once. This CDR3 is built from 22 residues. CDR1 and CDR2 from the germline V gene are SNHLY and FYNNEI. The junction had 20 bases not matched to a gene; V was cut back by 2 bases and J by 1 base. This clonotype has at least ten counts. This TCR derives from a woman aged 18-29 years with Graves' hyperthyroidism. Sequenced input: blood. The J gene is TRBJ2-1, the V gene TRBV2; 10 nucleotides align to TRBD2. For the CDR3, the DNA is TGTGCCAGCAGTGAATTTCCGTGGGGCCGGCTAGCGGGAGCGTGGTCCTACAATGAGCAGTTCTTC. It specifies CASSEFPWGRLAGAWSYNEQFF.